This T cell receptor (beta chain) was observed in a study of T cell responses to AZD1222 COVID-19 vaccine. Sequencing was performed with immunoSEQ multiplex PCR; in TCRdb, only in-frame clones are kept and a portion is missing. The repertoire includes 190,000 or so clones, around 93% of them detected once, and about 1% sits in the top ten. The CDR3 covers 12 residues. Trimming shortened V by 2 bases and J by 2 bases, and 3 bases separated the two germline ends. Germline lookup yields CDR1 MNHEY and CDR2 SVGAGI. General observations from the study: At baseline, just a handful of AZD1222 recipients tested seropositive.

For this clone: Its antigen is currently unknown. Within the sample, other DNA sequences also encode this same CDR3.

The receptor was derived from an adult who received the AZD1222 COVID-19 vaccine. The sample in question was peripheral blood, obtained 28 days after the second AZD1222 dose. V is TRBV6-5 and J is TRBJ1-1; unclear D gene. The CDR3 DNA reads TGTGCCAGCAGTTACAGAAACACTGAAGCTTTCTTT. The encoded protein is CASSYRNTEAFF.